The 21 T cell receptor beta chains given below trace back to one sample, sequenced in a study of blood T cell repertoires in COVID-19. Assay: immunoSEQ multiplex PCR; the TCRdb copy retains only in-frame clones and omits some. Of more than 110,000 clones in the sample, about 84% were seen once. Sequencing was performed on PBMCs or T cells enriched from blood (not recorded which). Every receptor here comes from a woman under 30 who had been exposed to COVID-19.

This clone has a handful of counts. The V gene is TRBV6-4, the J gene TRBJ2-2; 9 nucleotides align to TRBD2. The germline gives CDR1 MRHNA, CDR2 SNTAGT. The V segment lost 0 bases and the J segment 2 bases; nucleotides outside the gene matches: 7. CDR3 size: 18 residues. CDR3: CASSDSNRLADNTGELFF. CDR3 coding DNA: TGTGCCAGCAGTGACTCGAACCGACTAGCGGATAACACCGGGGAGCTGTTTTTT.

CDR3 region: CASSIQEGGSPLHF. The CDR3 DNA reads TGTGCCAGCAGTATACAGGAGGGCGGCTCACCCCTCCACTTT. The chain links TRBV6-5 to TRBJ1-6, with D tentatively TRBD1 (5 bases). CDR3 length: 14 amino acids. The V end lost 5 bases, the J end lost 10 bases, and 15 bases lay between the germline ends. Germline-derived CDR1 and CDR2 are MNHEY and SVGAGI.

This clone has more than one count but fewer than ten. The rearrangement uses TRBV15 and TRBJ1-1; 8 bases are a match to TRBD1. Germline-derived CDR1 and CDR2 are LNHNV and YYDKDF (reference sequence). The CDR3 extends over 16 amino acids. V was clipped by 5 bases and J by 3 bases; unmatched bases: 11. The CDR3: CATSERTGFLYTEAFF. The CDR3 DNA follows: TGTGCCACCAGCGAGCGGACAGGGTTTTTGTACACTGAAGCTTTCTTT.

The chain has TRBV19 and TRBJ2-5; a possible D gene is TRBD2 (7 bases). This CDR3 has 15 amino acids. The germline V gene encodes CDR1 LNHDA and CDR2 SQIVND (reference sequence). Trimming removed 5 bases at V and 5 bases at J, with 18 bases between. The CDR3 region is CASSPKGGAGETQYF. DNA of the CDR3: TGTGCCAGTAGTCCCAAGGGGGGGGCAGGGGAGACCCAGTACTTC. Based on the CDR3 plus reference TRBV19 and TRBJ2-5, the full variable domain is DGGITQSPKYLFRKEGQNVTLSCEQNLNHDAMYWYRQDPGQGLRLIYYSQIVNDFQKGDIAEGYSVSREKKESFPLTVTSAQKNPTAFYLCASSPKGGAGETQYFGPGTRLLVL.

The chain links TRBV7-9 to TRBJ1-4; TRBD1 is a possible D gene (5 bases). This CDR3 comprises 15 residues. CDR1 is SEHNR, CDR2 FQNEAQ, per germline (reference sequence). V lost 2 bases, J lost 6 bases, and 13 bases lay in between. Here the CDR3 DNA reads TGTGCCAGCAGCTTACCCGGGACTTCCGATGAAAAACTGTTTTTT. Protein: CASSLPGTSDEKLFF.

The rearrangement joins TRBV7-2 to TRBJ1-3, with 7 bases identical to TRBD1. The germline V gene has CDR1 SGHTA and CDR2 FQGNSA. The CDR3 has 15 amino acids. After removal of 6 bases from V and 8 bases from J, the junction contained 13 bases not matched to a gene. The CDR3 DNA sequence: TGTGCCAGCAGACGTACAGGGGTTCCCCGGGACACCATATATTTT. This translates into CASRRTGVPRDTIYF.

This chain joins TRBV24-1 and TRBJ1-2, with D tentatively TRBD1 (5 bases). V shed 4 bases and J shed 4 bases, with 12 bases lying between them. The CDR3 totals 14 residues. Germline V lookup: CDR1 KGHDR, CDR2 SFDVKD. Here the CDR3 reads CATSESTDVYGYTF. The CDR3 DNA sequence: TGTGCCACCAGTGAATCGACAGACGTCTATGGCTACACCTTC.

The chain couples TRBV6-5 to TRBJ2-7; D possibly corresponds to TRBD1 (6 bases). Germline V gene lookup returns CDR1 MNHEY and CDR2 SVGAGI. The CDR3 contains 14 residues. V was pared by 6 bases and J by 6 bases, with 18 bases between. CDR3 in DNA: TGTGCCAGCAGCCGCAGGTCACAGGGTGTCGAGCAGTACTTC. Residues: CASSRRSQGVEQYF.

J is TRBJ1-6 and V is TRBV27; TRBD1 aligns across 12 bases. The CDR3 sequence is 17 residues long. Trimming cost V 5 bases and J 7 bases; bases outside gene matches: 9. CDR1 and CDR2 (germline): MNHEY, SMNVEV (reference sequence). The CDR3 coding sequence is TGTGCCAGCAGTCGCCTCGGGACAGGGGGCAGCAATTCACCCCTCCACTTT. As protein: CASSRLGTGGSNSPLHF.

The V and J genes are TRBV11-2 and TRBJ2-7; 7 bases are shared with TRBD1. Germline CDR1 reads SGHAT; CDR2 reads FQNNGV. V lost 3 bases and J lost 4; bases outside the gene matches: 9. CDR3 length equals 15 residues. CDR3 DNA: TGTGCCAGCAGCTTCCAGACAGGGACGGGTTACGAGCAGTACTTC. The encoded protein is CASSFQTGTGYEQYF.

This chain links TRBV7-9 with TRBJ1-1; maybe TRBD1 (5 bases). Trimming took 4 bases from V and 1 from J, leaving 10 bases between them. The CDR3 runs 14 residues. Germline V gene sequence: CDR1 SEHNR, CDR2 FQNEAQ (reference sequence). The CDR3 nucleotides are TGTGCCAGCAGCTCCCACGGGGGGAACACTGAAGCTTTCTTT. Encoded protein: CASSSHGGNTEAFF.

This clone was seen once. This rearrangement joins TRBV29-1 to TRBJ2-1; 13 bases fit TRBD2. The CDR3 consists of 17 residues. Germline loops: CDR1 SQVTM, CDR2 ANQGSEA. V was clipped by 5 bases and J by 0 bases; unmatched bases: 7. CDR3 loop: CSVSGTSGASSYNEQFF. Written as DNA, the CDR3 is TGCAGCGTTTCCGGGACTAGCGGGGCGAGCTCCTACAATGAGCAGTTCTTC.

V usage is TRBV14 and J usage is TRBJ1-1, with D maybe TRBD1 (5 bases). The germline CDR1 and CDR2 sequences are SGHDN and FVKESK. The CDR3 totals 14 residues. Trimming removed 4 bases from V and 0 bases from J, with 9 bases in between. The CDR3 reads CASSRQRMNTEAFF. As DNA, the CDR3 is TGTGCCAGCAGCCGACAGCGCATGAACACTGAAGCTTTCTTT.

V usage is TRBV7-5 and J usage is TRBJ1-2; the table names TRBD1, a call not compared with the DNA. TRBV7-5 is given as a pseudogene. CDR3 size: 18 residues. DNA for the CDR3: TGTGTCAGAAGCTTCGCCGCGGACAGGGGGCGCAGAGGCTATGGCTACACCTTC. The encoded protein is CVRSFAADRGRRGYGYTF.

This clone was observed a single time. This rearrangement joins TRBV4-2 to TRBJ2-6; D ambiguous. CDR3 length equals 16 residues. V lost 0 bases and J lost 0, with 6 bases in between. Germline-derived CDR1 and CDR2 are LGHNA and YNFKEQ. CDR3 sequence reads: CASSQDSASGANVLTF. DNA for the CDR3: TGTGCCAGCAGCCAAGATAGTGCCTCTGGGGCCAACGTCCTGACTTTC.

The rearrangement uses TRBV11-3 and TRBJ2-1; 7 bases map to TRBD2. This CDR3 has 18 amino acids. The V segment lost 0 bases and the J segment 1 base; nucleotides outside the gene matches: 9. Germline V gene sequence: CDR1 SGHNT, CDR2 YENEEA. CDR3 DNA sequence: TGTGCCAGCAGCTTAGATCAAGGCGGGAGTACATCCTACAATGAGCAGTTCTTC. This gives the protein CASSLDQGGSTSYNEQFF.

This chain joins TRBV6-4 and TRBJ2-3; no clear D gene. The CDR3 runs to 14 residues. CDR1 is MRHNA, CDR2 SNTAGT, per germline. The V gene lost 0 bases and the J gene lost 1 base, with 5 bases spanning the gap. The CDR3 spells CASSDSPGTDTQYF. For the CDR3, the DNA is TGTGCCAGCAGTGACTCCCCAGGCACAGATACGCAGTATTTT.

The CDR3 protein is CASSQGRRESEQYF. The CDR3 DNA reads as TGTGCCAGCAGCCAAGGGAGGAGGGAATCCGAGCAGTACTTC. This rearrangement joins TRBV14 to TRBJ2-7; D is perhaps TRBD2 (6 bases). The CDR3 runs 14 residues. Trimming took 1 base from V and 6 from J, leaving 13 bases between them. In germline, CDR1 is SGHDN, CDR2 FVKESK.

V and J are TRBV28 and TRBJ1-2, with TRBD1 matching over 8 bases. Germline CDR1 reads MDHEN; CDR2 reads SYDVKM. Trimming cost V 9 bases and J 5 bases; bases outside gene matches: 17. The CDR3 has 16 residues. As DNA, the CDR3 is TGTGCCAGTTCACTCCAGGGGGCGCTCCCCCTGTATGGCTACACCTTC. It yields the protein CASSLQGALPLYGYTF.

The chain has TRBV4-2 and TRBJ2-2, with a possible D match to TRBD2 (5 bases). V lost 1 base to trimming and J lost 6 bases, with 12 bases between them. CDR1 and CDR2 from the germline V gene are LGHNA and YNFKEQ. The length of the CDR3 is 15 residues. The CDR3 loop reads CASSQVTSVAGELFF. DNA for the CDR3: TGTGCCAGCAGCCAAGTTACTAGTGTCGCCGGGGAGCTGTTTTTT.

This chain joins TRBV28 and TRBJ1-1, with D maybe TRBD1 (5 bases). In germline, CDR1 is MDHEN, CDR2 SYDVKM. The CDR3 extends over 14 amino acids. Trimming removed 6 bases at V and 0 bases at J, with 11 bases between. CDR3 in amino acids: CASSLGTLNTEAFF. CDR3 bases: TGTGCCAGCAGCCTAGGGACTTTGAACACTGAAGCTTTCTTT.